These 27 T cell receptor beta chains share one sample of origin, sequenced in a study of CD8+CD57+ T cells in acquired aplastic anemia. Genomic DNA, serving as template, underwent TCR beta VDJ and CDR3 profiling. TCRdb passed the reads through MiXCR, listing each CDR3 protein once. This sample has hundreds of thousands of distinct CDR3 sequences; 65% to 80% occur once, and the top ten carry 4%. Source material: sorted CD4+, CD8+, or CD8+CD57+ T cells (not recorded which) from PBMCs. These receptors originate from a human donor in good health, serving as a control.

This clonotype was detected only once. CDR3 bases: TGCAGTGCTAGTCGGCCGGGACACCGTAACACCTTC. Amino acid sequence: CSASRPGHRNTF. The V and J genes are TRBV20-1 and TRBJ1-2; a weak D match, TRBD1 (6 bases). Trimming removed 3 bases at V and 12 bases at J, with 17 bases between. The length of the CDR3 is 12 residues. CDR1 is DFQATT and CDR2 is SNEGSKA in the germline V gene (reference sequence).

J is TRBJ1-2 and V is TRBV5-4; the D gene is possibly TRBD1 (5 bases). Looked up from germline, CDR1 is SGHNT and CDR2 is YYREEE (reference sequence). The germline V and J ends were trimmed by 4 bases and 8 bases, with 15 bases remaining between them. This CDR3 comprises 13 residues. CDR3 in DNA: TGTGCCAGCAGCCAAGGGGCTCTTGCAGGCTACACCTTC. Its translation: CASSQGALAGYTF.

DNA for the CDR3: TGTGCCAGCAGTGGCGGGGTCACCTACAATGAGCAGTATTTT. Its protein product is CASSGGVTYNEQYF. The rearrangement joins TRBV2 to TRBJ2-3, with D tentatively TRBD2 (6 bases). Per the germline V gene, CDR1 is SNHLY and CDR2 is FYNNEI. The CDR3 sequence is 14 residues long. The V gene lost 4 bases and the J gene lost 11 bases, with 19 bases spanning the gap.

Concerning this clonotype: The junction does not match germline at one end; this may be a read error. The chain has TRBV19 and TRBJ2-7; no reliable D call. The CDR3 is 15 amino acids. From germline, CDR1 is LNHDA and CDR2 SQIVND (reference sequence). CDR3: CASSTGPLDSPLHFW. The CDR3 bases are TGTGCCAGTAGTACAGGACCATTAGACTCACCCCTCCACTTTTGG.

This clonotype was recorded a few times. The chain is built from TRBV10-2 and TRBJ1-5, with a weak D call TRBD1 (5 bases). The germline V and J ends were trimmed by 4 bases and 6 bases, with 10 bases remaining between them. The CDR3 contains 13 residues. CDR1 is WSHSY and CDR2 is SAAADI in the germline V gene. The chain's CDR3 is CASSGSGAQPQHF. The CDR3 region has the DNA TGCGCCAGCAGTGGGTCCGGGGCTCAGCCCCAGCATTTT.

This clonotype occurred once. The V call is TRBV20-1, the J call TRBJ2-3, with 11 bases lining up with TRBD2. CDR3 length: 16 amino acids. Per the germline V gene, CDR1 is DFQATT and CDR2 is SNEGSKA (reference sequence). The J segment lost 4 bases and the V segment lost 6 bases, leaving 12 bases of the junction unmatched. In DNA, the CDR3 is TGCAGTGCGCTAGACGGTAGCGGGGGGGCATCAGATACGCAGTATTTT. As protein: CSALDGSGGASDTQYF.

This chain connects TRBV7-2 to TRBJ1-5; D might be TRBD1 (5 bases). Trimming stripped 5 bases from V and 3 bases from J, with 14 bases between. CDR3 size: 15 residues. The germline gives CDR1 SGHTA, CDR2 FQGNSA. This CDR3 reads CASSLALGDNQPQHF. As DNA, the CDR3 is TGTGCCAGCAGCCTCGCGCTGGGGGACAATCAGCCCCAGCATTTT.

Worth noting for this clonotype: At one end, the junction sequence differs from germline, possibly due to a read error. This chain joins TRBV7-3 and TRBJ2-5; perhaps TRBD1 as D (7 bases). This CDR3 comprises 15 residues. Germline V gives CDR1 SGHTA, CDR2 FQGTGA. This chain's CDR3 is CASSQGQGGWETQYF. The CDR3 region has the DNA TGCGCCAGCAGCCAAGGTCAGGGGGGTTGGGAGACCCAGTACTTC.

This chain links TRBV20-1 with TRBJ2-2; 10 bases align to TRBD2. Germline loops: CDR1 DFQATT, CDR2 SNEGSKA (reference sequence). Losses at the gene ends were 5 bases for V and 7 bases for J; bases not matched to a gene: 7. This CDR3 contains 14 residues. The DNA for the CDR3 is TGCAGTGCTGGAGTAGCGGGAGGCTTCGGGGAGCTGTTTTTT. This sequence encodes CSAGVAGGFGELFF.

This sequence joins TRBV29-1 and TRBJ1-1; D is undetermined. This CDR3 contains 13 residues. Trimming removed 7 bases from V and 1 base from J, with 13 bases in between. Germline V gives CDR1 SQVTM, CDR2 ANQGSEA. The chain's CDR3 is CSGSTPPNTEAFF. CDR3 sequence (DNA): TGCAGCGGTTCCACCCCACCGAACACTGAAGCTTTCTTT.

This clonotype has at least ten counts. The V and J genes are TRBV12-3 or TRBV12-4 and TRBJ2-3; D possibly corresponds to TRBD1 (6 bases). V was clipped by 6 bases and J by 4 bases, with 11 bases between them. The CDR3 is 13 residues long. The DNA for the CDR3 is TGTGCCAGCAGCCACAGGGAAGCAGATACGCAGTATTTT. Amino acid sequence: CASSHREADTQYF.

This clonotype occurred once. One end of the junction fails to match germline, which may point to a read error. In DNA form, the CDR3 reads TGCGCCAGCAACGGGGAGCAGGCAACAGATACGCAGTATTTT. Its translation: CASNGEQATDTQYF. The chain combines TRBV15 with TRBJ2-3, with D tentatively TRBD2 (5 bases). Germline lookup yields CDR1 LNHNV and CDR2 YYDKDF (reference sequence). The CDR3 sequence is 14 residues long.

Ten or more counts support this clonotype. This chain uses TRBV5-1 with TRBJ1-4, with TRBD1 as a possible D gene (5 bases). Germline loops: CDR1 SGHRS, CDR2 YFSETQ. The germline V and J ends were trimmed by 3 bases and 0 bases, with 12 bases remaining between them. This CDR3 comprises 16 residues. CDR3 in amino acids: CASSSGPYSTNEKLFF. The CDR3 nucleotides read TGCGCCAGCAGCTCGGGACCCTACTCAACTAATGAAAAACTGTTTTTT.

This chain uses TRBV3-1 with TRBJ1-3; unclear D gene. Germline loops: CDR1 LGHDT, CDR2 YNNKEL (reference sequence). The CDR3 sequence is 16 residues long. V was shortened by 3 bases and J by 2 bases, with 14 bases between the two germline ends. CDR3 coding DNA: TGTGCCAGCAGCCATTCTACGGGGTTCACTGGAAACACCATATATTTT. Its translation is CASSHSTGFTGNTIYF.

V usage is TRBV7-2 and J usage is TRBJ2-7; 7 nucleotides agree with TRBD1. The CDR3 runs 17 residues. J was trimmed by 2 bases and V by 0 bases; bases with no gene match: 10. Germline CDR1 SGHTA, CDR2 FQGNSA. In DNA form, the CDR3 reads TGTGCCAGCAGCTTAGCTCCCGGGACAGAGGGAACCTACGAGCAGTACTTC. As protein: CASSLAPGTEGTYEQYF.

The chain combines TRBV19 with TRBJ1-1; D remains unclear. The V end was cut by 5 bases, the J end by 3 bases, with 10 bases between. This CDR3 region has 13 residues. Germline V gene sequence: CDR1 LNHDA, CDR2 SQIVND (reference sequence). Written as DNA, the CDR3 is TGTGCCAGTAGTCAGATAGTAGACACTGAAGCTTTCTTT. It is translated as CASSQIVDTEAFF.

The chain couples TRBV10-3 to TRBJ1-1; 8 bases fit TRBD1. Germline V gene data show CDR1 as ENHRY and CDR2 as SYGVKD. Trimming at V came to 7 bases and at J to 4 bases, leaving 8 bases not matched to a gene. This CDR3 contains 14 residues. This CDR3 reads CAINQGASGTEAFF. CDR3 DNA sequence: TGTGCCATCAACCAGGGGGCTAGTGGCACTGAAGCTTTCTTT.

This clonotype was counted a few times. J is TRBJ1-1 and V is TRBV19; no definite D call. Germline loops: CDR1 LNHDA, CDR2 SQIVND (reference sequence). Trimming removed 4 bases at V and 3 bases at J, with 6 bases between. The CDR3 spans 12 residues. The CDR3 DNA sequence: TGTGCCAGTAGTAGAACGGACACTGAAGCTTTCTTT. It is translated as CASSRTDTEAFF.

For this clonotype: One end of the junction fails to match germline, which may point to a read error. J is TRBJ2-7 and V is TRBV9; no clear D. The CDR3 totals 13 residues. Germline-derived CDR1 and CDR2 are SGDLS and YYNGEE. DNA of the CDR3: TGCGCCAGCAGCCAAGAGATAGGAACCGAGCAGTACTTC. It translates to CASSQEIGTEQYF.

With respect to this clonotype: This is likely a read error, given that the CDR3 carries no conserved phenylalanine or tryptophan at its end. It is unclear where the CDR3 begins or ends on the DNA, so no DNA is shown, and the CDR3 is as TCRdb lists it. The gene calls are TRBV7-6 and TRBJ1-1; the D call of TRBD1 is as the table states it, not checked on the DNA. The CDR3 sequence runs 13 residues, both termini included. Germline V lookup: CDR1 SGHVS, CDR2 FNYEAQ. Here the CDR3 reads CASSHGGDADTPL.

This clonotype came up many times. The genes are TRBV20-1 and TRBJ2-1; 11 nucleotides match TRBD1. Trimming took 0 bases from V and 9 from J; bases not matched to a gene: 7. This CDR3 region has 15 residues. The germline gives CDR1 DFQATT, CDR2 SNEGSKA (reference sequence). The CDR3 sequence is CSARDLGQGAGEQFF. Here the CDR3 DNA reads TGCAGTGCTAGAGATCTCGGACAGGGGGCCGGTGAGCAGTTCTTC.

In its sample, this clonotype was seen a few times. The CDR3 DNA reads as TGTGCCAGTAGTATAGCCCCAGGGACAGGCTACACCTTC. It is translated as CASSIAPGTGYTF. The chain joins TRBV19 to TRBJ1-2, with a possible D match to TRBD1 (6 bases). CDR3 length: 13 amino acids. Trimming shortened V by 1 base and J by 8 bases, and 11 bases separated the two germline ends. The germline V gene has CDR1 LNHDA and CDR2 SQIVND (reference sequence).

This clonotype was observed many times. Here the CDR3 reads CASSFGQGSTEAFF. As DNA, the CDR3 is TGCGCCAGCAGCTTTGGACAGGGGAGCACTGAAGCTTTCTTT. This rearrangement joins TRBV5-1 to TRBJ1-1; 9 positions agree with TRBD1. CDR1 and CDR2 from the germline V gene are SGHRS and YFSETQ. Losses at the gene ends were 2 bases for V and 4 bases for J; bases not matched to a gene: 3. CDR3 length: 14 residues.

Worth noting for this clonotype: The final CDR3 position lacks the conserved phenylalanine or tryptophan, pointing to a likely read error. The rearrangement joins TRBV10-3 to TRBJ1-3, with a possible D match to TRBD1 (5 bases). Germline loops: CDR1 ENHRY, CDR2 SYGVKD. The CDR3 extends over 15 amino acids. The CDR3 loop reads CASSASGMEGNTIYY. CDR3 sequence (DNA): TGTGCCAGCAGTGCGTCAGGGATGGAGGGAAACACCATATATTAT.

This sequence joins TRBV7-7 and TRBJ1-5; tentatively, D is TRBD1 (6 bases). Germline CDR1 is SSHAT and CDR2 is FNYEAQ (reference sequence). The V gene lost 1 base and the J gene lost 13 bases, with 23 bases spanning the gap. The CDR3 totals 16 residues. CDR3 sequence: CASSLGLAGGNEQQHF. The DNA for the CDR3 is TGTGCCAGCAGCTTAGGACTAGCGGGGGGCAATGAGCAGCAGCATTTT.

This clonotype was observed a single time. This CDR3 is missing its conserved last phenylalanine or tryptophan, likely due to a read error. J is TRBJ1-5 and V is TRBV5-8, with TRBD1 as a possible D gene (6 bases). CDR1 and CDR2 from the germline V gene are SGHTS and YDEGEE. V lost 2 bases to trimming and J lost 11 bases, with 20 bases between them. This CDR3 region has 15 residues. The CDR3 bases are TGTGCCAGCAGCTTAGCGGGGAGGGACCACAGGGCCCAGCATCTT. Translation gives CASSLAGRDHRAQHL.

The chain couples TRBV5-1 to TRBJ2-1, with 13 bases that match TRBD2. Germline CDR1 reads SGHRS; CDR2 reads YFSETQ. The CDR3 spans 17 residues. V lost 4 bases to trimming and J lost 7 bases; unmatched junction nucleotides: 11. The CDR3 region is CASSRTLAGGLENEQFF. DNA of the CDR3: TGCGCCAGCAGCCGGACACTAGCGGGGGGGTTGGAAAATGAGCAGTTCTTC.